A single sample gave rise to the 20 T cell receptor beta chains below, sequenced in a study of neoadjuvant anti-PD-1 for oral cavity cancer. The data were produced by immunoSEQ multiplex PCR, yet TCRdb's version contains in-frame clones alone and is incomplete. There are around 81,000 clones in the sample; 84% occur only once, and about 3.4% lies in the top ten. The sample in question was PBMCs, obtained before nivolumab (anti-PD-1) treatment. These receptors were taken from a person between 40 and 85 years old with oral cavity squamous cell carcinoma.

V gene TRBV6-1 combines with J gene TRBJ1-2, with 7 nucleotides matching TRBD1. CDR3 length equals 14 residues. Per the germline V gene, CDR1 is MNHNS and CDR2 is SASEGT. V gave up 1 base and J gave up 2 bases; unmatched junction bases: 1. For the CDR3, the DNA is TGTGCCAGCAGTGAAGGGGACAGAAACTATGGCTACACCTTC. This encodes CASSEGDRNYGYTF.

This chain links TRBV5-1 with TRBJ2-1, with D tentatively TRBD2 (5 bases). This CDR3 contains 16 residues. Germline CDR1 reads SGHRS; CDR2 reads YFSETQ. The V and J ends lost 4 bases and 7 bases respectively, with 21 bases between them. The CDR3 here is CASSPTTFLSGNEQFF. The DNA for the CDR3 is TGCGCCAGCAGCCCGACCACCTTTCTTTCGGGGAATGAGCAGTTCTTC.

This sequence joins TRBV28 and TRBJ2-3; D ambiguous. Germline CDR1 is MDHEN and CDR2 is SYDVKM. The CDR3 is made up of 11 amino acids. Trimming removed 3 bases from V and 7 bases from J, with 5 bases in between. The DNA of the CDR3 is TGTGCCAGCAGTTTGGGATATACGCAGTATTTT. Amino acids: CASSLGYTQYF. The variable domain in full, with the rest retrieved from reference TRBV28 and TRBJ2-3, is DVKVTQSSRYLVKRTGEKVFLECVQDMDHENMFWYRQDPGLGLRLIYFSYDVKMKEKGDIPEGYSVSREKKERFSLILESASTNQTSMYLCASSLGYTQYFGPGTRLTVL.

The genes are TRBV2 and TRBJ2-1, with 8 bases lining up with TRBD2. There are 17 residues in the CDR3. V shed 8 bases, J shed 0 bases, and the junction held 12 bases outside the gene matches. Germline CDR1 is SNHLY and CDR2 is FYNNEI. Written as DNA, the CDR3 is TGTGCCAGCCGTAGGGGCCTAGCGGGTTACTCCTACAATGAGCAGTTCTTC. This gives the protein CASRRGLAGYSYNEQFF.

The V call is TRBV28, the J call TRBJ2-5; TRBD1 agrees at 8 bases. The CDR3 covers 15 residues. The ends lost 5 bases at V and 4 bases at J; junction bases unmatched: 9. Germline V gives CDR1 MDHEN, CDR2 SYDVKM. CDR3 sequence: CASSMTGAIGETQYF. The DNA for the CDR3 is TGTGCCAGCAGTATGACAGGGGCTATAGGAGAGACCCAGTACTTC.

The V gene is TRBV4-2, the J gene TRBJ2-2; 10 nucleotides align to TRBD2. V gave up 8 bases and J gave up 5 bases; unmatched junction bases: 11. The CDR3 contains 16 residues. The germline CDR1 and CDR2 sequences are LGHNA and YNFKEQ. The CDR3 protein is CASVASGRGDTGELFF. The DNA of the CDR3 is TGTGCCAGCGTGGCTAGCGGGAGAGGGGATACCGGGGAGCTGTTTTTT.

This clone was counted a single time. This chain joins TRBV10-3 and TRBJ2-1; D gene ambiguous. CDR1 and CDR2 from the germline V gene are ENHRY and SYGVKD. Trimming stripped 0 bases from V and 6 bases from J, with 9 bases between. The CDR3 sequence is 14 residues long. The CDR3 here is CAISESLAGNEQFF. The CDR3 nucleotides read TGTGCCATCAGTGAGTCCTTAGCAGGCAATGAGCAGTTCTTC.

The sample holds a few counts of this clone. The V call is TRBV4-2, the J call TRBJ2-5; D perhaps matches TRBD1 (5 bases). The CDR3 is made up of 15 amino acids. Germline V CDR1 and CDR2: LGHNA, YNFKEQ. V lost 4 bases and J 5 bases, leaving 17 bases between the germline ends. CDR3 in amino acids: CASSPDQLGRETQYF. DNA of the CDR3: TGTGCCAGCAGCCCTGACCAACTGGGGCGGGAGACCCAGTACTTC.

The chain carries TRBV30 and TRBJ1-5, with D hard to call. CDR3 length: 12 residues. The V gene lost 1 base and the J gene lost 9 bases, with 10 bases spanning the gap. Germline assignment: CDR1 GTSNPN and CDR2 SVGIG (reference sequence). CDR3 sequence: CAWSAPGGPQHF. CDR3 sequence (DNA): TGTGCCTGGAGTGCCCCAGGTGGGCCCCAGCATTTT.

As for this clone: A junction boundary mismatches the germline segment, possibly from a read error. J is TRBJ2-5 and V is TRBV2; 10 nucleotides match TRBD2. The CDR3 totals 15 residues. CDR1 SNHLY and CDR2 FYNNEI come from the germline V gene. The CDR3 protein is CASNELAGPQETQYF. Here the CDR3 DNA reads TGTGCCAGCAATGAACTAGCGGGACCCCAAGAGACCCAGTACTTC.

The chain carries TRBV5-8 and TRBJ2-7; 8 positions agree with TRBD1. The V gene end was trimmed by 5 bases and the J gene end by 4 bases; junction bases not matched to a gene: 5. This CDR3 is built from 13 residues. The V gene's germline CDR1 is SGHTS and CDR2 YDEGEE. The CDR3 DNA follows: TGTGCCAGCAGACGGACAGGGCTATACGAGCAGTACTTC. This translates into CASRRTGLYEQYF.

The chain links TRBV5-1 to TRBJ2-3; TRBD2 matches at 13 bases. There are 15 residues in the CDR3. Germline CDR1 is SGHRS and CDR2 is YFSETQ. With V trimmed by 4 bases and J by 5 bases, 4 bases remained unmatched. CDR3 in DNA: TGCGCCAGCAGCCTACGACTAGCGGGAGGAGATACGCAGTATTTT. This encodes CASSLRLAGGDTQYF.

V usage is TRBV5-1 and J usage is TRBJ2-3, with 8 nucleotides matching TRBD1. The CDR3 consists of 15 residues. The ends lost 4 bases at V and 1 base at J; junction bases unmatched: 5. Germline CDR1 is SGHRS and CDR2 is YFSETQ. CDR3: CASSTQTGGTDTQYF. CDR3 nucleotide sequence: TGCGCCAGCAGCACCCAGACAGGGGGCACAGATACGCAGTATTTT.

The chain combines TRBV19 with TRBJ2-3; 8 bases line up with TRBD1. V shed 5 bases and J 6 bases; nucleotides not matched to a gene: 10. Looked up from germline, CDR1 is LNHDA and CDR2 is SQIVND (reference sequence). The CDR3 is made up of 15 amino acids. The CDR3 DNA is TGTGCCAGTAGTCTCCAGGGGGCCGTAGGGGATACGCAGTATTTT. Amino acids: CASSLQGAVGDTQYF.

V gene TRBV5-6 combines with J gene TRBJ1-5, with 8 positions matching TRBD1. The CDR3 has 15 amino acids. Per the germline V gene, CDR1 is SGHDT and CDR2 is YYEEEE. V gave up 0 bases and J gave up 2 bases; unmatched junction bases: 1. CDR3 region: CASSLAGGGNQPQHF. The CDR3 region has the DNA TGTGCCAGCAGCTTGGCAGGGGGCGGCAATCAGCCCCAGCATTTT.

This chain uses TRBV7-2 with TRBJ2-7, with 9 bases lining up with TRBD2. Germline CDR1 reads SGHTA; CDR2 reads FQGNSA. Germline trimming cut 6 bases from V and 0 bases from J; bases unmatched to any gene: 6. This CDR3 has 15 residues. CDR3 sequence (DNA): TGTGCCAGCAGTCTGACTAGCGGCAGCTCCTACGAGCAGTACTTC. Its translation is CASSLTSGSSYEQYF.

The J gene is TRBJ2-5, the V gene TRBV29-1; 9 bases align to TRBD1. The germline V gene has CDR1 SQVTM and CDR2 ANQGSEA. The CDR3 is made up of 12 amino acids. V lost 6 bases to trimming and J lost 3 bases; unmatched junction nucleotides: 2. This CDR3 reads CSVRTGEETQYF. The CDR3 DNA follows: TGCAGCGTGAGGACAGGGGAAGAGACCCAGTACTTC.

CDR3 DNA: TGCGCCAGCAGCCTAAACGGGCAGTTGAACACTGAAGCTTTCTTT. Translated: CASSLNGQLNTEAFF. The rearrangement uses TRBV4-1 and TRBJ1-1; D is unresolved. Between the trimmed V and J ends, which lost 4 bases and 0 bases, there was a span of 12 bases. CDR3 length equals 15 residues. The germline gives CDR1 MGHRA, CDR2 YSYEKL.

CDR3 region: CASSLGESSGNTIYF. The CDR3 DNA follows: TGTGCCAGCAGCTTAGGGGAAAGCTCTGGAAACACCATATATTTT. This chain uses TRBV7-4 with TRBJ1-3; D is unclear. CDR1 is SGHVT, CDR2 SQSDAQ, per germline. The CDR3 is made up of 15 amino acids. V lost 1 base to trimming and J lost 0 bases, with 7 bases between them.

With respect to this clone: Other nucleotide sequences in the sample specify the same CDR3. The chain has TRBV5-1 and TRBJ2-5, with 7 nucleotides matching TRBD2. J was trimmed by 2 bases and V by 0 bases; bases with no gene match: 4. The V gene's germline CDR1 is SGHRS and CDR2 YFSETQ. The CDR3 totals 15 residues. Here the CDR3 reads CASSLGGSGQETQYF. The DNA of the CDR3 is TGCGCCAGCAGCTTGGGCGGGAGTGGGCAAGAGACCCAGTACTTC.